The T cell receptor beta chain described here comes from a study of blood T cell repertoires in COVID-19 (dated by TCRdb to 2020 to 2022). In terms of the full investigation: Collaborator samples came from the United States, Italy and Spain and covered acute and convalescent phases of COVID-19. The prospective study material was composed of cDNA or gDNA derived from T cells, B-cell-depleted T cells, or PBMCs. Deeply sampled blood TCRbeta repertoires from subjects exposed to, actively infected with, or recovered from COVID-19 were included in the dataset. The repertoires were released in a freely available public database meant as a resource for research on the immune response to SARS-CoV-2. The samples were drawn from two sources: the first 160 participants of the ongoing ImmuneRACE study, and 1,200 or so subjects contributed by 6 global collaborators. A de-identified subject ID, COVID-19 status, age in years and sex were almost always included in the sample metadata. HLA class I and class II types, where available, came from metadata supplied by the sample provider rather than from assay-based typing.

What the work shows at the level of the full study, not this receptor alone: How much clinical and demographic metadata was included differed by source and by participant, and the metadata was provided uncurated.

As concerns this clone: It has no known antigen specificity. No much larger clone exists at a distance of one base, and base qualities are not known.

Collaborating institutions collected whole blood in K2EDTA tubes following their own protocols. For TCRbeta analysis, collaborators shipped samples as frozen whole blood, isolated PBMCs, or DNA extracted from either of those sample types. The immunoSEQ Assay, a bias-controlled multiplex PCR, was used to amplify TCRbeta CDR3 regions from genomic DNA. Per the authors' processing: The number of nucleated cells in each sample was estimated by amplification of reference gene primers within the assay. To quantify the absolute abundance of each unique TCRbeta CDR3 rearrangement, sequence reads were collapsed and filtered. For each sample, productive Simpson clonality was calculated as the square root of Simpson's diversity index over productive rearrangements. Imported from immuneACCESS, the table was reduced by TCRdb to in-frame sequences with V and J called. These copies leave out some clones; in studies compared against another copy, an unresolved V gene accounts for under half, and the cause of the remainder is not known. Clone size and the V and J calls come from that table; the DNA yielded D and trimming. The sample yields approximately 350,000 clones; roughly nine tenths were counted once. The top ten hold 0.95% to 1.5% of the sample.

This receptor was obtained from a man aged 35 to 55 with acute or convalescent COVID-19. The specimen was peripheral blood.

Here the CDR3 is given as CASRDRDSGYTF. The nucleotide sequence is TGTGCCAGCCGGGACAGGGATTCGGGCTACACCTTC. The V and J segments used are TRBV27 and TRBJ1-2, with 9 central nucleotides matching TRBD1. The CDR3 holds 12 amino acids from the cysteine to the phenylalanine. Only CDR3 DNA is held: 36 bases, read in frame from base 1. In the germline V gene (reference sequence), CDR1 corresponds to MNHEY and CDR2 to SMNVEV. Trimming removed 8 bases from V and 8 bases from J; the gene matches leave 6 bases unexplained.